Following are 14 T cell receptor beta chains from one sample sequenced in a study of cytomegalovirus exposure and HLA in healthy donors. Primers included in the PCR were 60 Vbeta and 13 Jbeta primers. Data came from immunoSEQ multiplex PCR; TCRdb stores just in-frame clones and leaves some out. The sample has about 160,000 clones; roughly 80% are singletons. Sequencing was performed on PBMCs. Receptors were obtained from a man aged 25-45 years in good health and CMV-seropositive.

The rearrangement links TRBV30 to TRBJ2-5, with D perhaps matching TRBD1 (5 bases). V shed 2 bases and J shed 5 bases, with 12 bases lying between them. Germline CDR1 is GTSNPN and CDR2 is SVGIG (reference sequence). The CDR3 covers 13 residues. CDR3 sequence (DNA): TGTGCCTGGAGTAGGGGATTCGGGGAGACCCAGTACTTC. Protein sequence: CAWSRGFGETQYF.

This chain joins TRBV29-1 and TRBJ2-3; 7 positions agree with TRBD1. The CDR3 loop spans 15 amino acids. CDR1 and CDR2 (germline): SQVTM, ANQGSEA. The trim removed 6 bases at V and 3 bases at J, leaving 12 bases unmatched. The CDR3 protein is CSVAPQGRRTDTQYF. In DNA, the CDR3 is TGCAGCGTGGCCCCACAGGGGAGAAGGACAGATACGCAGTATTTT.

The chain joins TRBV6-4 to TRBJ2-1; TRBD2 matches 9 bases. There are 14 residues in the CDR3. V shed 4 bases, J shed 8 bases, and the junction held 6 bases outside the gene matches. Germline lookup yields CDR1 MRHNA and CDR2 SNTAGT. The CDR3 sequence: CASSVVAGDDEQFF. The CDR3 DNA reads TGTGCCAGCAGTGTAGTAGCGGGGGACGATGAGCAGTTCTTC.

Concerning this clone itself: One end of the junction fails to match germline, which may point to a read error. The chain couples TRBV5-4 to TRBJ2-7; perhaps TRBD1 as D (5 bases). Per germline, CDR1 SGHNT and CDR2 YYREEE (reference sequence). This CDR3 is 11 amino acids long. CDR3 nucleotide sequence: TGTGCCAGCAGCTTGGAACAGGAAGCTCGCTTC. Protein: CASSLEQEARF.

CDR3 in amino acids: CASSLDGLPYEQYF. CDR3 sequence (DNA): TGTGCCAGCAGCTTAGACGGGTTACCCTACGAGCAGTACTTC. The V call is TRBV7-9, the J call TRBJ2-7; no definite D call. The CDR3 totals 14 residues. The V gene's germline CDR1 is SEHNR and CDR2 FQNEAQ (reference sequence). The V gene lost 1 base and the J gene lost 2 bases, with 9 bases spanning the gap.

V usage is TRBV5-7 and J usage is TRBJ1-5; 7 bases are a match to TRBD1. TRBV5-7 carries the ORF label, with uncertain function. Trimming at V came to 2 bases and at J to 6 bases, leaving 11 bases not matched to a gene. The CDR3 has 16 amino acids. In DNA form, the CDR3 reads TGTGCCAGCAGCTTAGGAATGGACAGGCCGGGTCAGCCCCAGCATTTT. Its translation is CASSLGMDRPGQPQHF.

This CDR3 is CASSFGERGGRNEQFF. CDR3 sequence (DNA): TGCGCCAGCAGCTTCGGAGAGCGGGGGGGCCGCAATGAGCAGTTCTTC. The chain employs TRBV5-1 and TRBJ2-1, with 10 bases aligning to TRBD2. J gave up 6 bases and V 2 bases, and 8 bases lay outside the gene matches. The CDR3 has 16 amino acids. Germline V lookup: CDR1 SGHRS, CDR2 YFSETQ.

This sequence joins TRBV27 and TRBJ2-1, with unresolved D. Germline V CDR1 and CDR2: MNHEY, SMNVEV (reference sequence). CDR3 length: 14 residues. The V end lost 3 bases, the J end lost 2 bases, and 8 bases lay between the germline ends. CDR3 sequence: CASSFEEPYNEQFF. CDR3 sequence (DNA): TGTGCCAGCAGTTTCGAAGAGCCCTACAATGAGCAGTTCTTC.

This clone appeared a single time. CDR3 residues: CASSPGTASTDTQYF. CDR3 DNA: TGTGCCAGCAGCCCCGGGACAGCGAGCACAGATACGCAGTATTTT. V and J are TRBV28 and TRBJ2-3; 7 bases agree with TRBD1. Trimming took 6 bases from V and 0 from J; bases not matched to a gene: 6. CDR3 length equals 15 residues. CDR1 and CDR2 from the germline V gene are MDHEN and SYDVKM.

The rearrangement uses TRBV5-4 and TRBJ2-7, with TRBD2 matching 9 bases. CDR1 is SGHNT, CDR2 YYREEE, per germline (reference sequence). Losses at the gene ends were 4 bases for V and 4 bases for J; bases not matched to a gene: 9. The CDR3 totals 15 residues. The CDR3 is CASSMSGGGVYEQYF. For the CDR3, the DNA is TGTGCCAGCAGCATGAGTGGCGGGGGGGTTTACGAGCAGTACTTC.

As DNA, the CDR3 is TGCAGCGTCGTGGCCAGGGGAGCGAACACCGGGGAGCTGTTTTTT. Amino acids: CSVVARGANTGELFF. The chain employs TRBV29-1 and TRBJ2-2; D may be TRBD1 (6 bases). CDR1 is SQVTM and CDR2 is ANQGSEA in the germline V gene. The V end lost 6 bases, the J end lost 0 bases, and 14 bases lay between the germline ends. There are 15 residues in the CDR3.

The V call is TRBV29-1, the J call TRBJ2-2, with no clear D. V gave up 4 bases and J gave up 0 bases, with 9 bases separating them. This CDR3 region has 14 residues. CDR1 and CDR2 from the germline V gene are SQVTM and ANQGSEA. CDR3 region: CSVVGLTNTGELFF. DNA for the CDR3: TGCAGCGTTGTTGGGCTAACGAACACCGGGGAGCTGTTTTTT.

This clone has more than one count but fewer than ten. The chain recombines TRBV7-9 with TRBJ1-1, with D perhaps TRBD1 (6 bases). V lost 0 bases, J lost 4 bases, and 9 bases lay in between. The V gene's germline CDR1 is SEHNR and CDR2 FQNEAQ (reference sequence). The CDR3 is made up of 14 amino acids. The CDR3 sequence: CASSLAQGRTEAFF. CDR3 DNA: TGTGCCAGCAGCTTAGCGCAGGGGCGCACTGAAGCTTTCTTT.

The chain recombines TRBV7-8 with TRBJ2-7; 7 bases agree with TRBD1. The CDR3 runs to 15 residues. In germline, CDR1 is SGHVS, CDR2 FQNEAQ. With V trimmed by 2 bases and J by 2 bases, 6 bases remained unmatched. The CDR3 DNA is TGTGCCAGCAGCTTATTCGACAGGGCGACCTACGAGCAGTACTTC. This gives the protein CASSLFDRATYEQYF.